This paragraph covers one T cell receptor (beta chain) sequence. The entry originates in a study of identical twins. The CDR3 is 15 residues long. CDR1 is LGHDT, CDR2 YNNKEL, per germline (reference sequence). The ends were cut back, 1 base at V and 2 bases at J, with 10 bases in the middle. TCRdb recomputed calls from the 5' RACE reads with MiXCR, one row per CDR3 protein. This sample has roughly 470,000 distinct CDR3 sequences; 14% occur once, and the top ten carry about 0.97%. These data were likewise used in another study, on yellow fever vaccine responses in identical twins.

What was sequenced was CD4+ T cells sorted from blood. The chain links TRBV3-1 to TRBJ2-3; a weak D match, TRBD2 (6 bases). The TCR originated in a woman between 18 and 29 years old in good health. DNA of the CDR3: TGTGCCAGCAGCCAAGCCGGGAGTATCACAGATACGCAGTATTTT. Translation: CASSQAGSITDTQYF.